This TCR beta chain was retrieved from a study of blood T cell repertoires in COVID-19. The protocol was immunoSEQ multiplex PCR, while the TCRdb copy is restricted to in-frame clones and leaves out a portion. The sample holds approximately 500,000 clones, approximately 91% seen once. Germline V gives CDR1 SGHRS, CDR2 YFSETQ. V lost 4 bases and J lost 1, with 17 bases in between. The CDR3 is 16 amino acids. This receptor was identified in a woman in her forties or fifties with COVID-19, enrolled during active disease. Sequencing was carried out using peripheral blood. J is TRBJ2-5 and V is TRBV5-1; TRBD2 might be the D (7 bases). The CDR3 DNA reads as TGCGCCAGCAGCGCCCCAAGGGGGGGCGGCCAAGAGACCCAGTACTTC. Protein product: CASSAPRGGGQETQYF.